A selection of T cell receptor beta chains follows, all from one sample in a study of beta chain features in type 1 diabetes. Data came from immunoSEQ multiplex PCR; TCRdb stores just in-frame clones and leaves some out. The repertoire holds about 360,000 clones, with around an eighth as singletons. Sequenced input: naive CD4+ T cells from blood. The receptors were sampled from a woman in her late teens or twenties with type 1 diabetes. CDR3s include the opening cysteine and the closing phenylalanine or tryptophan. The order of the fields is CDR3 length, D gene, clone size, J gene, V gene, CDR3 protein, CDR3 DNA. The D gene is left open where the match is weak. Clone size is shown for a subset of rows, as once, few, many or a class of expanded clone.

CDR3 length: 13
D gene: .
clone size: few
J gene: TRBJ1-2
V gene: TRBV7-2
CDR3 protein: CASSMTGNYGYTF
CDR3 DNA: TGTGCCAGCAGCATGACAGGAAACTATGGCTACACCTTC

CDR3 length: 14
D gene: .
clone size: few
J gene: TRBJ1-5
V gene: TRBV5-4
CDR3 protein: CASSLAGVDQPQHF
CDR3 DNA: TGTGCCAGCAGCTTGGCCGGGGTCGATCAGCCCCAGCATTTT

CDR3 length: 13
D gene: .
clone size: .
J gene: TRBJ1-3
V gene: TRBV7-9
CDR3 protein: CASSASSGNTIYF
CDR3 DNA: TGTGCCAGCAGCGCGAGTTCTGGAAACACCATATATTTT

CDR3 length: 16
D gene: .
clone size: .
J gene: TRBJ1-1
V gene: TRBV7-2
CDR3 protein: CASSLASRAMNTEAFF
CDR3 DNA: TGTGCCAGCAGCTTAGCGTCGCGGGCCATGAACACTGAAGCTTTCTTT

CDR3 length: 11
D gene: .
clone size: .
J gene: TRBJ2-5
V gene: TRBV7-2
CDR3 protein: CASSLLETQYF
CDR3 DNA: TGTGCCAGCAGCTTACTGGAGACCCAGTACTTC

CDR3 length: 16
D gene: TRBD1
clone size: few
J gene: TRBJ2-7
V gene: TRBV19
CDR3 protein: CASSTDLGQGSYEQYF
CDR3 DNA: TGTGCCAGTAGTACAGATCTCGGACAGGGCTCCTACGAGCAGTACTTC

CDR3 length: 16
D gene: TRBD2
clone size: few
J gene: TRBJ2-3
V gene: TRBV29-1
CDR3 protein: CSVEGGTSGRTDTQYF
CDR3 DNA: TGCAGCGTTGAGGGGGGGACTAGCGGTCGCACAGATACGCAGTATTTT

CDR3 length: 14
D gene: .
clone size: .
J gene: TRBJ2-2
V gene: TRBV2
CDR3 protein: CASKGLRNTGELFF
CDR3 DNA: TGTGCCAGCAAGGGACTTCGAAACACCGGGGAGCTGTTTTTT

CDR3 length: 15
D gene: TRBD2
clone size: few
J gene: TRBJ2-1
V gene: TRBV5-4
CDR3 protein: CASSYPGTNNNEQFF
CDR3 DNA: TGTGCCAGCAGCTACCCCGGGACTAACAACAATGAGCAGTTCTTC

CDR3 length: 15
D gene: .
clone size: .
J gene: TRBJ2-2
V gene: TRBV18
CDR3 protein: CASSSLGQNTGELFF
CDR3 DNA: TGTGCCAGCTCATCCTTGGGACAGAACACCGGGGAGCTGTTTTTT

CDR3 length: 13
D gene: .
clone size: .
J gene: TRBJ1-5
V gene: TRBV19
CDR3 protein: CATSGGYGQPQHF
CDR3 DNA: TGTGCCACCTCCGGAGGGTACGGTCAGCCCCAGCATTTT

CDR3 length: 13
D gene: .
clone size: .
J gene: TRBJ2-7
V gene: TRBV13
CDR3 protein: CASSPRRSYEQYF
CDR3 DNA: TGTGCCAGCAGCCCCCGGAGATCCTACGAGCAGTACTTC

CDR3 length: 14
D gene: TRBD2
clone size: .
J gene: TRBJ2-3
V gene: TRBV7-2
CDR3 protein: CASSRAGGTDTQYF
CDR3 DNA: TGTGCCAGCAGCCGAGCGGGAGGGACAGATACGCAGTATTTT

CDR3 length: 14
D gene: .
clone size: .
J gene: TRBJ2-5
V gene: TRBV14
CDR3 protein: CASSRLELGETQYF
CDR3 DNA: TGTGCCAGCAGCCGCTTAGAGCTAGGCGAGACCCAGTACTTC

CDR3 length: 13
D gene: TRBD1
clone size: .
J gene: TRBJ1-2
V gene: TRBV29-1
CDR3 protein: CSVGTGGLYGYTF
CDR3 DNA: TGCAGCGTTGGGACAGGGGGACTATATGGCTACACCTTC

CDR3 length: 11
D gene: .
clone size: many
J gene: TRBJ2-7
V gene: TRBV23-1
CDR3 protein: CASGSGSEQYF
CDR3 DNA: TGCGCCAGCGGTTCTGGTAGCGAGCAGTACTTC

CDR3 length: 14
D gene: .
clone size: few
J gene: TRBJ1-1
V gene: TRBV7-9
CDR3 protein: CASSVRDTNTEAFF
CDR3 DNA: TGTGCCAGCAGCGTCCGGGACACGAACACTGAAGCTTTCTTT

CDR3 length: 15
D gene: TRBD2
clone size: few
J gene: TRBJ2-1
V gene: TRBV5-1
CDR3 protein: CASSLEPGLAGRQFF
CDR3 DNA: TGCGCCAGCAGCTTGGAACCGGGACTAGCGGGACGGCAGTTCTTC

CDR3 length: 17
D gene: .
clone size: .
J gene: TRBJ1-2
V gene: TRBV5-1
CDR3 protein: CASSVRSSPLDTYGYTF
CDR3 DNA: TGCGCCAGCAGCGTGAGGTCGAGCCCCCTGGACACTTATGGCTACACCTTC

CDR3 length: 15
D gene: TRBD2
clone size: .
J gene: TRBJ2-1
V gene: TRBV28
CDR3 protein: CASSFSGRDYNEQFF
CDR3 DNA: TGTGCCAGCAGTTTTAGCGGGAGGGATTACAATGAGCAGTTCTTC

CDR3 length: 13
D gene: .
clone size: .
J gene: TRBJ2-3
V gene: TRBV7-2
CDR3 protein: CASSLAGGDTQYF
CDR3 DNA: TGTGCCAGCAGCTTGGCGGGCGGGGATACGCAGTATTTT

CDR3 length: 14
D gene: .
clone size: .
J gene: TRBJ2-7
V gene: TRBV11-2
CDR3 protein: CASSLDLSGYEQYF
CDR3 DNA: TGTGCCAGCAGCTTAGATCTTTCAGGTTACGAGCAGTACTTC

CDR3 length: 14
D gene: TRBD1
clone size: .
J gene: TRBJ2-5
V gene: TRBV5-1
CDR3 protein: CASSRTGFEETQYF
CDR3 DNA: TGCGCCAGCAGCAGGACAGGGTTCGAGGAGACCCAGTACTTC

CDR3 length: 16
D gene: .
clone size: few
J gene: TRBJ2-1
V gene: TRBV9
CDR3 protein: CASSVAQASGYNEQFF
CDR3 DNA: TGTGCCAGCAGCGTAGCCCAGGCAAGCGGATACAATGAGCAGTTCTTC

CDR3 length: 14
D gene: .
clone size: few
J gene: TRBJ1-5
V gene: TRBV19
CDR3 protein: CASTQDNPNQPQHF
CDR3 DNA: TGTGCCAGTACCCAGGACAATCCCAATCAGCCCCAGCATTTT

CDR3 length: 14
D gene: .
clone size: .
J gene: TRBJ1-6
V gene: TRBV7-9
CDR3 protein: CASSLQGGNSPLHF
CDR3 DNA: TGTGCCAGCAGCCTCCAGGGTGGCAATTCACCCCTCCACTTT

CDR3 length: 14
D gene: TRBD1
clone size: .
J gene: TRBJ1-4
V gene: TRBV25-1
CDR3 protein: CASSRTGPNEKLFF
CDR3 DNA: TGTGCCAGCAGCCGGACAGGTCCCAATGAAAAACTGTTTTTT

CDR3 length: 15
D gene: TRBD2
clone size: few
J gene: TRBJ2-7
V gene: TRBV2
CDR3 protein: CASSALLAGVDEQYF
CDR3 DNA: TGTGCCAGCAGTGCCCTGCTAGCGGGAGTGGACGAGCAGTACTTC

CDR3 length: 14
D gene: TRBD1
clone size: .
J gene: TRBJ2-7
V gene: TRBV7-9
CDR3 protein: CASSPRQGQDEQYF
CDR3 DNA: TGTGCCAGCAGCCCCAGACAGGGACAGGACGAGCAGTACTTC

CDR3 length: 17
D gene: TRBD2
clone size: .
J gene: TRBJ2-7
V gene: TRBV28
CDR3 protein: CASSSHGTSGRSYEQYF
CDR3 DNA: TGTGCCAGCAGTTCTCACGGGACTAGCGGGAGGTCATACGAGCAGTACTTC

CDR3 length: 14
D gene: TRBD1
clone size: .
J gene: TRBJ2-3
V gene: TRBV11-3
CDR3 protein: CASSYGQGTDTQYF
CDR3 DNA: TGTGCCAGCAGCTACGGACAGGGCACAGATACGCAGTATTTT

CDR3 length: 14
D gene: TRBD1
clone size: few
J gene: TRBJ1-5
V gene: TRBV28
CDR3 protein: CASSLGQFNQPQHF
CDR3 DNA: TGTGCCAGCAGTCTGGGACAGTTTAATCAGCCCCAGCATTTT

CDR3 length: 14
D gene: TRBD1
clone size: .
J gene: TRBJ2-5
V gene: TRBV29-1
CDR3 protein: CSVAGDREKETQYF
CDR3 DNA: TGCAGCGTTGCCGGGGACAGGGAAAAAGAGACCCAGTACTTC

CDR3 length: 12
D gene: .
clone size: .
J gene: TRBJ1-1
V gene: TRBV30
CDR3 protein: CAWNRAATEAFF
CDR3 DNA: TGTGCCTGGAACAGGGCGGCCACTGAAGCTTTCTTT

CDR3 length: 16
D gene: .
clone size: few
J gene: TRBJ2-1
V gene: TRBV4-2
CDR3 protein: CASSQDFAGSYNEQFF
CDR3 DNA: TGTGCCAGCAGCCAAGATTTTGCGGGCTCCTACAATGAGCAGTTCTTC

CDR3 length: 17
D gene: TRBD1
clone size: .
J gene: TRBJ2-2
V gene: TRBV5-1
CDR3 protein: CASSLTGTGGHTGELFF
CDR3 DNA: TGCGCCAGCAGCTTAACCGGGACAGGGGGTCACACCGGGGAGCTGTTTTTT

CDR3 length: 15
D gene: .
clone size: few
J gene: TRBJ2-6
V gene: TRBV5-1
CDR3 protein: CASSLLAAGANVLTF
CDR3 DNA: TGCGCCAGCAGCTTGTTGGCCGCTGGGGCCAACGTCCTGACTTTC

CDR3 length: 18
D gene: TRBD2
clone size: .
J gene: TRBJ2-1
V gene: TRBV13
CDR3 protein: CASSFSYKTSPDLNEQFF
CDR3 DNA: TGTGCCAGCAGCTTCTCCTACAAGACTAGCCCAGACCTCAATGAGCAGTTCTTC

CDR3 length: 14
D gene: TRBD1
clone size: .
J gene: TRBJ2-5
V gene: TRBV25-1
CDR3 protein: CASRPRDRGVTQYF
CDR3 DNA: TGTGCCAGCAGGCCCCGGGACAGGGGGGTGACCCAGTACTTC

CDR3 length: 17
D gene: TRBD2
clone size: .
J gene: TRBJ2-7
V gene: TRBV30
CDR3 protein: CAWSGEWTSGRVYEQYF
CDR3 DNA: TGTGCCTGGAGTGGGGAGTGGACTAGCGGGAGGGTATACGAGCAGTACTTC

CDR3 length: 15
D gene: TRBD1
clone size: few
J gene: TRBJ1-5
V gene: TRBV2
CDR3 protein: CASSGDRVGNQPQHF
CDR3 DNA: TGTGCCAGCAGTGGGGACAGGGTGGGCAATCAGCCCCAGCATTTT

CDR3 length: 15
D gene: TRBD2
clone size: few
J gene: TRBJ2-7
V gene: TRBV25-1
CDR3 protein: CASRPTSGSSYEQYF
CDR3 DNA: TGTGCCAGCAGACCCACTAGCGGTTCTTCCTACGAGCAGTACTTC

CDR3 length: 14
D gene: TRBD1
clone size: .
J gene: TRBJ2-7
V gene: TRBV5-1
CDR3 protein: CASESGQGFYEQYF
CDR3 DNA: TGCGCCAGCGAATCGGGACAGGGGTTCTACGAGCAGTACTTC

CDR3 length: 13
D gene: .
clone size: few
J gene: TRBJ2-7
V gene: TRBV15
CDR3 protein: CATSRGDTYEQYF
CDR3 DNA: TGTGCCACCAGCAGAGGGGACACCTACGAGCAGTACTTC

CDR3 length: 14
D gene: .
clone size: .
J gene: TRBJ1-1
V gene: TRBV2
CDR3 protein: CASSFMGTSTEAFF
CDR3 DNA: TGTGCCAGCAGCTTCATGGGGACAAGCACTGAAGCTTTCTTT

CDR3 length: 14
D gene: TRBD1
clone size: .
J gene: TRBJ2-7
V gene: TRBV5-1
CDR3 protein: CASSLRQGAVEQYF
CDR3 DNA: TGCGCCAGCAGCTTGAGGCAGGGGGCAGTCGAGCAGTACTTC

CDR3 length: 13
D gene: .
clone size: few
J gene: TRBJ2-1
V gene: TRBV11-2
CDR3 protein: CASSLPQMSEQFF
CDR3 DNA: TGTGCCAGCAGCTTACCCCAAATGAGTGAGCAGTTCTTC

CDR3 length: 14
D gene: .
clone size: few
J gene: TRBJ1-1
V gene: TRBV1
CDR3 protein: CTSSHGQGNTEAFF
CDR3 DNA: TGCACCAGCAGCCACGGACAGGGGAACACTGAAGCTTTCTTT

CDR3 length: 16
D gene: .
clone size: .
J gene: TRBJ2-5
V gene: TRBV7-8
CDR3 protein: CASSLARGLTQETQYF
CDR3 DNA: TGTGCCAGCAGCTTAGCGCGAGGACTAACCCAAGAGACCCAGTACTTC

CDR3 length: 16
D gene: TRBD1
clone size: few
J gene: TRBJ2-7
V gene: TRBV4-2
CDR3 protein: CASSVGLGGQNYEQYF
CDR3 DNA: TGTGCCAGCAGCGTAGGCCTTGGGGGACAGAATTACGAGCAGTACTTC

CDR3 length: 11
D gene: .
clone size: few
J gene: TRBJ1-3
V gene: TRBV30
CDR3 protein: CAWSVGSTIYF
CDR3 DNA: TGTGCCTGGAGTGTCGGGAGCACCATATATTTT

CDR3 length: 17
D gene: .
clone size: .
J gene: TRBJ1-3
V gene: TRBV7-8
CDR3 protein: CASSLERRVGAGNTIYF
CDR3 DNA: TGTGCCAGCAGCTTAGAGAGGCGAGTCGGGGCTGGAAACACCATATATTTT

CDR3 length: 12
D gene: .
clone size: few
J gene: TRBJ1-5
V gene: TRBV29-1
CDR3 protein: CSVGEGGQPQHF
CDR3 DNA: TGCAGCGTTGGGGAGGGTGGTCAGCCCCAGCATTTT

CDR3 length: 14
D gene: .
clone size: few
J gene: TRBJ1-1
V gene: TRBV28
CDR3 protein: CASTMGHPNTEAFF
CDR3 DNA: TGTGCCAGCACCATGGGACACCCTAACACTGAAGCTTTCTTT

CDR3 length: 14
D gene: .
clone size: few
J gene: TRBJ2-3
V gene: TRBV4-3
CDR3 protein: CASSHSVHTDTQYF
CDR3 DNA: TGCGCCAGCAGCCATAGTGTGCACACAGATACGCAGTATTTT

CDR3 length: 11
D gene: .
clone size: few
J gene: TRBJ2-7
V gene: TRBV20-1
CDR3 protein: CSAIRAYEQYF
CDR3 DNA: TGCAGTGCTATCCGGGCCTACGAGCAGTACTTC

CDR3 length: 13
D gene: .
clone size: .
J gene: TRBJ1-1
V gene: TRBV19
CDR3 protein: CASSPQGNTEAFF
CDR3 DNA: TGTGCCAGTAGCCCCCAGGGGAACACTGAAGCTTTCTTT

CDR3 length: 16
D gene: TRBD2
clone size: .
J gene: TRBJ2-3
V gene: TRBV5-1
CDR3 protein: CASSPPSGGGTDTQYF
CDR3 DNA: TGCGCCAGCAGCCCCCCAAGCGGGGGCGGGACAGATACGCAGTATTTT

CDR3 length: 12
D gene: .
clone size: few
J gene: TRBJ1-1
V gene: TRBV29-1
CDR3 protein: CSVDNRRTEAFF
CDR3 DNA: TGCAGCGTTGACAACAGGCGGACTGAAGCTTTCTTT